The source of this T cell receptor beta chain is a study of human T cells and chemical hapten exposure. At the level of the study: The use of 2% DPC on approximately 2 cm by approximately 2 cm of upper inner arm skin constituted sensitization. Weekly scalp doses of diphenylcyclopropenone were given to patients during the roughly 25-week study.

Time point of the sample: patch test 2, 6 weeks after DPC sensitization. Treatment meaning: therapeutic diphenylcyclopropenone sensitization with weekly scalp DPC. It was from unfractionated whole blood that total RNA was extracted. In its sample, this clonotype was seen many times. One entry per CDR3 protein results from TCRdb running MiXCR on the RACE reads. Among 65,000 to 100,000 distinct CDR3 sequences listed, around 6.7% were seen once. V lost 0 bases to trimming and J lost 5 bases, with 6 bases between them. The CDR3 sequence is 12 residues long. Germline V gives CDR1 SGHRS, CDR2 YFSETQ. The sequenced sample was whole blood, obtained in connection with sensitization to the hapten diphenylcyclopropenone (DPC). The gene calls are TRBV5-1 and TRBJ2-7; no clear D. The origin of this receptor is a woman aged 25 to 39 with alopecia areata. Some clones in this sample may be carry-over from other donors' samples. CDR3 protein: CASSLGSHEQYF. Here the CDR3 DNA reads TGCGCCAGCAGCTTGGGCAGCCACGAGCAGTACTTC.